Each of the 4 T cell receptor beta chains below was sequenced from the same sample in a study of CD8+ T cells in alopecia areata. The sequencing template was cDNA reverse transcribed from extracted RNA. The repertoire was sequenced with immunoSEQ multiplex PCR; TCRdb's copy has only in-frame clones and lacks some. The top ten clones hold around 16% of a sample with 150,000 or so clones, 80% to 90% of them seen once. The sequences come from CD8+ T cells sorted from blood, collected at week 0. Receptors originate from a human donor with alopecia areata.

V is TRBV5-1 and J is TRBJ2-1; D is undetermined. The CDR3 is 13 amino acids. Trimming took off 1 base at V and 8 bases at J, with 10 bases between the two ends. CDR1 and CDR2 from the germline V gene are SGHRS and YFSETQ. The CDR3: CASSLSPYDEQFF. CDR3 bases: TGCGCCAGCAGCTTGTCCCCCTATGATGAGCAGTTCTTC.

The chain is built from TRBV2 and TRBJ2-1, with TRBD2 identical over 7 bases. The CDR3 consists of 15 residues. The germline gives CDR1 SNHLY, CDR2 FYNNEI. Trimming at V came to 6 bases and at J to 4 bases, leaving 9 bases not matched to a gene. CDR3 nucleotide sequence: TGTGCCAGCAGGGGAAAACTAGCGCCGTACAATGAGCAGTTCTTC. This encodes CASRGKLAPYNEQFF.

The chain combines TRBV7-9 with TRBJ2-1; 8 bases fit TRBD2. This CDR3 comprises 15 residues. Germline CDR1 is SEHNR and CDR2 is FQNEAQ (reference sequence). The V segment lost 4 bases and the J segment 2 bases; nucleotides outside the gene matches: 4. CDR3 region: CASSSTSGAYNEQFF. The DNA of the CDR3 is TGTGCCAGCAGCTCCACTAGCGGAGCCTACAATGAGCAGTTCTTC.

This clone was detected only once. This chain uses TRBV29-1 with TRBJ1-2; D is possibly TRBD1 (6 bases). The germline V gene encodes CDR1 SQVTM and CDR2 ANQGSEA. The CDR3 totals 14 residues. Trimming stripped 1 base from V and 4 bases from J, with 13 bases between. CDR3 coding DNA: TGCAGCGTTGAAGGAGATGACAGGTCCTATGGCTACACCTTC. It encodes CSVEGDDRSYGYTF.